Listed below are T cell receptor beta chains from one sample, sequenced in a study of T cell responses to AZD1222 COVID-19 vaccine. The protocol was immunoSEQ multiplex PCR, while the TCRdb copy is restricted to in-frame clones and leaves out a portion. Here the sample spans about 92,000 clones, more than 75% being singletons. The sequencing here drew on peripheral blood, taken on day 0 of AZD1222 vaccination. The receptors originated from an adult in good health. Each CDR3 is given with its conserved first and last residue. D genes are given only for firm matches. Some rows mark clone size as missing; the rest say once, few, many or name a class of expanded clone.

D gene,clone size,V gene,J gene,CDR3 protein,CDR3 DNA
-,-,TRBV6-5,TRBJ2-7,CASSGGHYEQYF,TGTGCCAGCAGCGGAGGACACTACGAGCAGTACTTC
-,-,TRBV18,TRBJ1-4,CASSPRDTSFIATNEKLFF,TGTGCCAGCTCACCCAGGGACACTAGTTTCATTGCAACTAATGAAAAACTGTTTTTT
-,-,TRBV4-2,TRBJ2-2,CASSHLTRQAAGTGELFF,TGTGCCAGCAGCCACCTAACCAGACAGGCTGCTGGCACCGGGGAGCTGTTTTTT
TRBD1,once,TRBV28,TRBJ2-2,CASSFFTARGQGAGELFF,TGTGCCAGCAGTTTTTTCACGGCTCGGGGACAGGGGGCCGGGGAGCTGTTTTTT
-,-,TRBV28,TRBJ1-5,CASSLLQGNSNQPQHF,TGTGCCAGCAGTTTACTACAGGGTAATAGCAATCAGCCCCAGCATTTT
-,-,TRBV12-5,TRBJ2-2,CASGFLSGELFF,TGTGCTAGTGGTTTCCTCTCCGGGGAGCTGTTTTTT
TRBD2,once,TRBV5-4,TRBJ2-3,CASRPGLAATDTQYF,TGTGCCAGCAGGCCCGGACTAGCAGCCACAGATACGCAGTATTTT
-,-,TRBV29-1,TRBJ2-7,CSVSTGLYEQYF,TGCAGCGTTTCGACAGGTCTATACGAGCAGTACTTC
TRBD1,-,TRBV11-1,TRBJ2-1,CASSLEGQLPYNEQFF,TGTGCCAGCAGCTTAGAGGGACAGCTCCCCTACAATGAGCAGTTCTTC
TRBD1,-,TRBV2,TRBJ2-3,CASSPGQGNTQYF,TGTGCCAGCAGCCCGGGACAGGGGAATACGCAGTATTTT
TRBD1,-,TRBV2,TRBJ1-1,CASSGQGNTEAFF,TGTGCCAGCAGTGGACAGGGGAACACTGAAGCTTTCTTT
-,once,TRBV27,TRBJ1-2,CASSDVNYGYTF,TGTGCCAGCTCAGATGTGAACTATGGCTACACCTTC
-,-,TRBV7-8,TRBJ2-3,CASSSQVTDTQYF,TGTGCCAGCAGTTCACAGGTCACAGATACGCAGTATTTT
TRBD1,-,TRBV9,TRBJ2-7,CASSVGDRTYEQYF,TGTGCCAGCAGCGTAGGGGACAGGACCTACGAGCAGTACTTC
-,-,TRBV28,TRBJ1-6,CASRVATGLNSPLHF,TGTGCCAGCAGGGTTGCGACAGGATTAAATTCACCCCTCCACTTT
-,-,TRBV5-1,TRBJ1-2,CASSEPGSRVGYTF,TGCGCCAGCAGCGAGCCCGGGTCCCGAGTCGGCTACACCTTC
-,-,TRBV19,TRBJ1-4,CASRPGQNEKLFF,TGTGCCAGCCGACCGGGGCAAAATGAAAAACTGTTTTTT
-,-,TRBV27,TRBJ1-3,CASSLSKTGSGNTIYF,TGTGCCAGCAGTTTATCGAAAACCGGGTCTGGAAACACCATATATTTT
-,-,TRBV11-2,TRBJ2-2,CASSLAGWLAYTGELFF,TGTGCCAGCAGCTTAGCAGGATGGCTCGCATATACCGGGGAGCTGTTTTTT
-,-,TRBV3-1/TRBV3-2,TRBJ2-5,CASSQNSVAGETQYF,TGTGCCAGCAGCCAAAACTCGGTGGCCGGAGAGACCCAGTACTTC
-,-,TRBV9,TRBJ1-6,CASSVVGERSPLHF,TGTGCCAGCAGCGTAGTAGGGGAAAGGTCACCCCTCCACTTT
-,-,TRBV10-3,TRBJ2-1,CATSSGTSYNEQFF,TGTGCCACCTCAAGCGGAACCTCCTACAATGAGCAGTTCTTC
-,once,TRBV30,TRBJ2-5,CAWTHLGETQYF,TGTGCCTGGACGCACTTAGGAGAGACCCAGTACTTC
-,-,TRBV7-3,TRBJ2-7,CASKRASSYEQYF,TGTGCCAGTAAGAGAGCTTCATCCTACGAGCAGTACTTC
-,-,TRBV13,TRBJ1-1,CASGGASTEAFF,TGTGCCAGCGGGGGCGCGTCAACTGAAGCTTTCTTT
-,-,TRBV5-6,TRBJ1-2,CASSAGTLDPSIGYTF,TGTGCCAGCAGCGCCGGGACGTTGGATCCATCTATTGGCTACACCTTC
-,-,TRBV29-1,TRBJ2-2,CSVEDRHVVFF,TGCAGCGTTGAAGATAGGCATGTGGTGTTTTTT
-,-,TRBV5-1,TRBJ1-1,CASSLSGQLTEAFF,TGCGCCAGCAGCTTGTCTGGACAGCTCACTGAAGCTTTCTTT
TRBD2,-,TRBV27,TRBJ2-5,CASSTTSGSGRETQYF,TGTGCCAGCAGTACGACTAGCGGGAGTGGAAGGGAGACCCAGTACTTC
-,once,TRBV28,TRBJ1-5,CASRPTGFLAGNQPQHF,TGTGCCAGCAGGCCAACAGGGTTTCTGGCCGGCAATCAGCCCCAGCATTTT
-,-,TRBV9,TRBJ1-5,CASSVGGSNQPQHF,TGTGCCAGCAGCGTAGGTGGGAGCAATCAGCCCCAGCATTTT
TRBD1,-,TRBV9,TRBJ1-3,CASSVGGGNGNTIYF,TGTGCCAGCAGCGTAGGAGGGGGCAACGGAAACACCATATATTTT
TRBD2,-,TRBV24-1,TRBJ2-3,CATGRETDTQYF,TGTGCCACCGGGCGGGAGACAGATACGCAGTATTTT
-,few,TRBV5-1,TRBJ1-6,CASSLGTADSPLHF,TGCGCCAGCAGCTTGGGGACAGCCGATTCACCCCTCCACTTT
TRBD1,-,TRBV19,TRBJ1-4,CASTDRGYEKLFF,TGTGCCAGTACCGACAGGGGATATGAAAAACTGTTTTTT
TRBD1,-,TRBV7-9,TRBJ2-7,CASSQTGYEQYF,TGTGCCAGCAGCCAGACAGGGTACGAGCAGTACTTC
TRBD2,-,TRBV10-3,TRBJ2-6,CAISQGGTSGSGANVLTF,TGTGCCATCAGCCAAGGTGGGACTAGCGGTTCAGGGGCCAACGTCCTGACTTTC
-,-,TRBV9,TRBJ2-2,CASSVEIRSTGELFF,TGTGCCAGCAGCGTAGAGATTCGAAGCACCGGGGAGCTGTTTTTT
-,-,TRBV19,TRBJ2-5,CASSRGLKETQYF,TGTGCCAGTAGTAGGGGATTGAAAGAGACCCAGTACTTC
-,-,TRBV5-4,TRBJ1-3,CASSLGQPGDTIYF,TGTGCCAGCAGCTTGGGACAGCCTGGGGACACCATATATTTT
TRBD1,-,TRBV3-1/TRBV3-2,TRBJ1-2,CASSPSNRGPSGYTF,TGTGCCAGCAGCCCTTCAAACAGGGGGCCGAGTGGCTACACCTTC
-,-,TRBV6-6,TRBJ1-2,CASSYSGVEGYTF,TGTGCCAGCAGTTACTCAGGGGTAGAGGGCTACACCTTC
-,-,TRBV28,TRBJ2-5,CASSQIRQGGETQYF,TGTGCCAGCAGTCAAATCCGCCAGGGCGGGGAGACCCAGTACTTC
TRBD1,-,TRBV2,TRBJ2-1,CASSEQWGRGYEQFF,TGTGCCAGCAGTGAGCAATGGGGCAGGGGGTATGAGCAGTTCTTC
TRBD2,-,TRBV4-2,TRBJ2-7,CASSSLAGVSSYEQYF,TGTGCCAGCAGCTCCTTAGCGGGAGTTAGTTCCTACGAGCAGTACTTC
-,-,TRBV12-3/TRBV12-4,TRBJ2-7,CASSTPEYEQYF,TGTGCCAGCAGTACTCCCGAATACGAGCAGTACTTC
TRBD2,-,TRBV13,TRBJ2-1,CASSPRLAGGNEQFF,TGTGCCAGCAGCCCTAGACTAGCGGGAGGCAATGAGCAGTTCTTC
TRBD2,-,TRBV7-2,TRBJ2-1,CASSPSGSSYNEQFF,TGTGCCAGCAGCCCTAGCGGGAGCTCCTACAATGAGCAGTTCTTC
-,-,TRBV7-8,TRBJ2-5,CASSPPAGYLVLETQYF,TGTGCCAGCAGCCCCCCGGCGGGTTATCTTGTGTTGGAGACCCAGTACTTC
TRBD1,-,TRBV28,TRBJ2-5,CASSSSGDSQETQYF,TGTGCCAGCAGTTCCTCCGGGGACAGTCAAGAGACCCAGTACTTC
-,-,TRBV28,TRBJ1-3,CASSFNRILSGNTIYF,TGTGCCAGCAGTTTCAACAGAATTCTCTCTGGAAACACCATATATTTT
-,-,TRBV18,TRBJ1-1,CASSRARDGTEAFF,TGTGCCAGCTCACGGGCCAGGGATGGCACTGAAGCTTTCTTT
TRBD1,few,TRBV27,TRBJ1-1,CASWRQGGLNTEAFF,TGTGCCAGCTGGAGACAGGGAGGTTTGAACACTGAAGCTTTCTTT
-,once,TRBV28,TRBJ1-2,CASSYGTLSYTF,TGTGCCAGCAGTTACGGGACACTCAGTTACACCTTC
TRBD2,-,TRBV11-3,TRBJ2-1,CASSLGLAGISNEQFF,TGTGCCAGCAGCTTAGGGCTAGCGGGTATTTCCAATGAGCAGTTCTTC
-,-,TRBV19,TRBJ1-5,CASSLFSRDGYSNQPQHF,TGTGCCAGTAGTCTTTTTAGTCGGGACGGATATAGCAATCAGCCCCAGCATTTT
TRBD2,-,TRBV7-3,TRBJ2-7,CASSLTGGSYEQYF,TGTGCCAGCAGCTTAACGGGAGGGAGCTACGAGCAGTACTTC